This T cell receptor beta chain was captured by sequencing in a study of shared clonotypes between healthy human individuals. Study information: The plates for each donor numbered three CD4 naive, three CD4 memory, two CD8 naive and one CD8 memory. Overall study findings and caveats: A handful of donors showed sharing of approximately 5% of naive CD4 clonotypes.

In the case of this clone: The antigen is not known.

CCR7-negative CD45RA+ TemRA cells were pooled with CD45RO+ cells for CD8 memory. The material for each subset, its genomic DNA, was split evenly across several immunoSEQ plates. The table came from immunoSEQ multiplex PCR; TCRdb's copy has only in-frame clones and leaves some out. The sample holds about 690,000 clones, around 91% seen once. The CDR3 consists of 16 residues. V gave up 3 bases and J gave up 4 bases; unmatched junction bases: 10. Germline CDR1 reads SEHNR; CDR2 reads FQNEAQ (reference sequence). The TCR comes from a young man in good health. Some clones in this sample may be carry-over from other donors' samples. This rearrangement joins TRBV7-9 to TRBJ1-2, with 8 bases aligning to TRBD1. Material: memory CD8+ T cells from PBMCs. Subset: CD45RO+ cells pooled with CCR7-negative TemRA cells. In DNA, the CDR3 is TGTGCCAGCAGCTTCCCACAGGGGGGGGGTACCTATGGCTACACCTTC. It translates to CASSFPQGGGTYGYTF. Variable domain in full (rest from reference TRBV7-9 and TRBJ1-2): DTGVSQNPRHKITKRGQNVTFRCDPISEHNRLYWYRQTLGQGPEFLTYFQNEAQLEKSRLLSDRFSAERPKGSFSTLEIQRTEQGDSAMYLCASSFPQGGGTYGYTFGSGTRLTVV.